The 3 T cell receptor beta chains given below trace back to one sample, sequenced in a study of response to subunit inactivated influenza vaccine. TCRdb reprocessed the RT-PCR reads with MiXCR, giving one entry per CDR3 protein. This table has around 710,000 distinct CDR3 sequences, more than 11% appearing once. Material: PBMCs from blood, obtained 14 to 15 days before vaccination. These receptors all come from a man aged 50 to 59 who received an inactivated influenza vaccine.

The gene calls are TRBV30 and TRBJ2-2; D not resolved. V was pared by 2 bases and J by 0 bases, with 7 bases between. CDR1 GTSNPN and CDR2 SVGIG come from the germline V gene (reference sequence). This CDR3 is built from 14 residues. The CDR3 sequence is CAWSKGPNTGELFF. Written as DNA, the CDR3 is TGTGCCTGGAGTAAGGGCCCGAACACCGGGGAGCTGTTTTTT.

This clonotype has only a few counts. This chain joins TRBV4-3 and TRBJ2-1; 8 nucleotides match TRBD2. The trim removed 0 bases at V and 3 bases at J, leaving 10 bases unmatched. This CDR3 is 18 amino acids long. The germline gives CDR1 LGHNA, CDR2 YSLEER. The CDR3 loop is CASSQDLPNSGSYNEQFF. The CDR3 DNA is TGCGCCAGCAGCCAAGATCTCCCCAACAGCGGGAGCTACAATGAGCAGTTCTTC.

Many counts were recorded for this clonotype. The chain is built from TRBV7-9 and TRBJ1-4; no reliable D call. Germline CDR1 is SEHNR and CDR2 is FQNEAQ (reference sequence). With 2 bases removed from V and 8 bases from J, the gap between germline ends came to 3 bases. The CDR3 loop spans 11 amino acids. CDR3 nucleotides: TGTGCCAGCAGCTTAACAGAAAAACTGTTTTTT. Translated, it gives CASSLTEKLFF.